This is a list of T cell receptor beta chains from one sample in a study of blood T cells in healthy people across ages. TCRdb ran MiXCR on the 5' RACE reads and lists one entry per CDR3 protein. The sample includes about 970,000 distinct CDR3 sequences, 45% to 60% of them seen just once. Sequenced material: blood. Receptors originate from a woman aged 55-69 years in good health. The CDR3 runs from the conserved cysteine through the conserved F or W. D genes are given only for firm matches. Clone size is shown for a subset of rows, as once, few, many or a class of expanded clone.

D gene	clone size	V gene	J gene	CDR3 protein	CDR3 DNA
-	-	TRBV6-5	TRBJ1-2	CASSYAGNYGYTF	TGTGCCAGCAGTTACGCGGGAAACTATGGCTACACCTTC
-	-	TRBV7-8	TRBJ1-5	CASSLEIRGEYSNQPQHF	TGTGCCAGCAGCTTAGAAATCAGGGGAGAGTATAGCAATCAGCCCCAGCATTTT
-	few	TRBV29-1	TRBJ2-1	CSAEVPISYEQFF	TGCAGCGCCGAAGTACCAATTTCCTATGAGCAGTTCTTC
TRBD2	-	TRBV7-8	TRBJ2-2	CASSPRTSGGLNTGELFF	TGTGCCAGCAGCCCGAGGACTAGCGGAGGACTCAACACCGGGGAGCTGTTTTTT
-	-	TRBV4-1	TRBJ2-3	CASGGMTTDTQYF	TGCGCCAGTGGCGGGATGACAACAGATACGCAGTATTTT
-	-	TRBV6-1	TRBJ2-1	CASSHLPYDNEQFF	TGTGCCAGCAGCCATCTCCCATATGACAATGAGCAGTTCTTC
TRBD2	-	TRBV10-3	TRBJ2-1	CAISATSGSYNEQFF	TGTGCCATCAGTGCGACTAGCGGGTCCTACAATGAGCAGTTCTTC
TRBD2	once	TRBV20-1	TRBJ2-1	CSARSVTSGRVEQFF	TGCAGTGCTAGATCCGTGACTAGCGGGAGAGTCGAGCAGTTCTTC
-	few	TRBV25-1	TRBJ2-3	CASSARLDTDTQYF	TGTGCCAGCAGTGCACGACTAGATACAGATACGCAGTATTTT
TRBD1	-	TRBV7-2	TRBJ2-7	CASSISFRDRPYEQYF	TGTGCCAGCAGCATCTCTTTCCGGGACAGGCCCTACGAGCAGTACTTC
TRBD1	-	TRBV28	TRBJ2-3	CASSSLWLTGESTDTRYF	TGTGCCAGCAGTTCACTGTGGTTGACAGGGGAAAGCACAGATACGCGGTATTTT
-	-	TRBV6-2/TRBV6-3	TRBJ2-1	CASRGPRQFF	TGTGCCAGCAGAGGGCCCCGGCAGTTCTTC
TRBD1	-	TRBV10-1	TRBJ2-5	CASSDGTAQETQYF	TGCGCCAGCAGTGATGGGACAGCCCAAGAGACCCAGTACTTC
TRBD1	-	TRBV11-2	TRBJ1-4	CASSEGGAGEKLFF	TGTGCCAGCAGCGAAGGGGGCGCGGGTGAAAAACTGTTTTTT
-	-	TRBV7-2	TRBJ2-1	CASSSRAGKNEQFF	TGTGCCAGCAGCTCCCGGGCGGGTAAGAATGAGCAGTTCTTC
-	-	TRBV28	TRBJ2-1	CASSSPVPGQQFF	TGTGCCAGCAGTTCCCCGGTCCCAGGGCAACAGTTCTTC